These 9 T cell receptor beta chains were all obtained from the same sample, sequenced in a study of metastatic and nonmetastatic thyroid tumors. Using MiXCR, TCRdb reanalyzed the PCR reads. The sample holds 25,000 to 35,000 clones; approximately 4% are singletons and the top ten take about 21%. Thyroid surgery had not been preceded by any treatment in any patient. The sequenced material came from blood. These receptors originate from a female donor with papillary thyroid cancer or a benign thyroid nodule (not recorded which). Some clones in this sample may be carry-over from other donors' samples.

DNA of the CDR3: TGTGCCAGCAGTTTACAGGGAAACACCGGGGAGCTGTTTTTT. Amino acid sequence: CASSLQGNTGELFF. This chain joins TRBV12-3 or TRBV12-4 and TRBJ2-2; D may be TRBD1 (5 bases). The CDR3 spans 14 residues. The ends were cut back, 2 bases at V and 2 bases at J, with 6 bases in the middle.

This clone appeared a few times. This chain links TRBV6-1 with TRBJ1-1; 8 bases align to TRBD1. CDR3 length: 15 residues. With 5 bases clipped from V and 3 bases from J, the junction kept 8 bases outside the gene matches. CDR1 is MNHNS, CDR2 SASEGT, per germline. In DNA form, the CDR3 reads TGTGCCAGCAGTTTCCCCGGACAGGGCGACACTGAAGCTTTCTTT. This translates into CASSFPGQGDTEAFF.

This clone was recorded a few times. This chain connects TRBV6-1 to TRBJ1-2; possibly TRBD1 for D (5 bases). Germline V gene data show CDR1 as MNHNS and CDR2 as SASEGT. This CDR3 spans 13 amino acids. V dropped 4 bases and J dropped 6 bases, with 12 bases sitting between them. CDR3 loop: CASSVVGEDGYTF. The CDR3 bases are TGTGCCAGCAGTGTGGTAGGGGAGGATGGCTACACCTTC.

The chain combines TRBV28 with TRBJ1-1, with TRBD1 as a possible D gene (6 bases). The length of the CDR3 is 13 residues. V dropped 10 bases and J dropped 1 base, with 13 bases sitting between them. Germline V gene lookup returns CDR1 MDHEN and CDR2 SYDVKM. The CDR3 DNA reads TGTGCCACCTTAAACAGGGCGAACACTGAAGCTTTCTTT. Residues: CATLNRANTEAFF.

This clone was seen repeatedly, ten times or more. This chain uses TRBV20-1 with TRBJ1-2; 7 bases match TRBD1. Looked up from germline, CDR1 is DFQATT and CDR2 is SNEGSKA (reference sequence). This CDR3 region has 13 residues. After removal of 7 bases from V and 1 base from J, the junction contained 6 bases not matched to a gene. This CDR3 reads CSDWRGHNYGYTF. CDR3 sequence (DNA): TGCAGTGATTGGAGGGGGCATAACTATGGCTACACCTTC.

Concerning this clone itself: One end of the junction varies from germline; a read error may be responsible. The genes are TRBV9 and TRBJ1-5, with 8 bases that match TRBD1. Germline V lookup: CDR1 SGDLS, CDR2 YYNGEE. The length of the CDR3 is 17 residues. CDR3 amino acids: CTSSVALQGDSNQPQHF. The CDR3, as DNA: TGTACCAGCAGCGTAGCCCTACAGGGGGATAGCAATCAGCCCCAGCATTTT.

This clone was seen repeatedly, ten times or more. The CDR3 here is CASSLAGANVLTF. DNA for the CDR3: TGTGCCAGCAGCTTAGCTGGGGCCAACGTCCTGACTTTC. The genes are TRBV11-2 and TRBJ2-6; D gene uncertain. V lost 1 base and J 2 bases, leaving 0 bases between the germline ends. In germline, CDR1 is SGHAT, CDR2 FQNNGV. This CDR3 spans 13 amino acids.

This clone appeared a few times. This rearrangement joins TRBV28 to TRBJ2-5, with D perhaps matching TRBD1 (6 bases). Germline V CDR1 and CDR2: MDHEN, SYDVKM. The CDR3 contains 16 residues. V was shortened by 6 bases and J by 1 base, with 18 bases between the two germline ends. The CDR3 region has the DNA TGTGCCAGCAGCGCTTCCCTGGACAGACGCCAAGAGACCCAGTACTTC. Its protein is CASSASLDRRQETQYF. Full variable domain (remainder filled in from reference TRBV28 and TRBJ2-5): DVKVTQSSRYLVKRTGEKVFLECVQDMDHENMFWYRQDPGLGLRLIYFSYDVKMKEKGDIPEGYSVSREKKERFSLILESASTNQTSMYLCASSASLDRRQETQYFGPGTRLLVL.

This clone turned up a few times. The rearrangement links TRBV6-1 to TRBJ1-5, with a weak D call TRBD1 (5 bases). Germline V gives CDR1 MNHNS, CDR2 SASEGT. This CDR3 has 13 residues. Between the trimmed V and J ends, which lost 2 bases and 4 bases, there was a span of 6 bases. Here the CDR3 reads CASSETGNQPQHF. Here the CDR3 DNA reads TGTGCCAGCAGTGAAACAGGTAATCAGCCCCAGCATTTT.